This entry concerns a single T cell receptor beta chain. The CDR3 sequence is 13 residues long. Germline lookup yields CDR1 MNHEY and CDR2 SMNVEV (reference sequence). V lost 8 bases and J lost 2; bases outside the gene matches: 6. The data derive from a study of CD8 T cells in Susac syndrome. cDNA came from 0.5 to 1 ug RNA primed by random hexamers. Amplification of the TCR beta CDR3 was carried out by immunoSEQ multiplex PCR, which spanned a total of 54 Vbeta and 13 Jbeta segments. TCRdb independently ran MiXCR on the immunoSEQ multiplex PCR reads; one entry per CDR3 protein. The repertoire consists of 150,000 or so distinct CDR3 sequences, with just under 97% occurring once and the leading ten covering approximately 0.15%. The patients who served as multiple sclerosis controls were treatment-naive and had stable or active relapsing-remitting disease that fulfilled the revised McDonald criteria. The TEMRA cells underwent FACS enrichment, while the CD8+ and CD4+ T cells underwent negative isolation.

Sequencing was done on a sample of CD8+ T cells from PBMCs. The TCR was taken from a human donor with multiple sclerosis. J is TRBJ2-7 and V is TRBV27, with 7 bases that match TRBD1. CDR3 sequence reads: CASRDGTAYEQYF. The CDR3 DNA sequence: TGTGCCAGCCGCGACGGGACAGCCTACGAGCAGTACTTC.